These 21 T cell receptor beta chains were sequenced from one sample in a study of blood T cell repertoires in COVID-19. TCRdb's copy holds only in-frame clones and misses some; the assay was immunoSEQ multiplex PCR. The data hold a few hundred thousand clones, with more than 80% observed a single time. The sequencing input was PBMCs or T cells enriched from blood (not recorded which). All receptors come from a young man who had recovered from COVID-19.

The chain carries TRBV4-1 and TRBJ1-4, with D perhaps TRBD1 (6 bases). The germline V gene has CDR1 MGHRA and CDR2 YSYEKL. Trimming stripped 1 base from V and 4 bases from J, with 10 bases between. This CDR3 has 15 amino acids. CDR3 coding DNA: TGCGCCAGCAGCCAAGTGGCAGGGGTTAATGAAAAACTGTTTTTT. Translating gives CASSQVAGVNEKLFF.

The rearrangement joins TRBV6-5 to TRBJ1-2; 8 nucleotides agree with TRBD1. V trimming: 6 bases; J trimming: 8 bases; junction bases outside the gene matches: 14. Germline-derived CDR1 and CDR2 are MNHEY and SVGAGI. The CDR3 has 15 amino acids. The CDR3 loop reads CASRPSSGGFWGYTF. The CDR3 DNA reads TGTGCCAGCAGACCGTCCTCAGGGGGCTTTTGGGGCTACACCTTC.

The rearrangement links TRBV12-5 to TRBJ2-2, with 7 positions matching TRBD2. The V gene's germline CDR1 is LGHNT and CDR2 FRNRAP. V lost 0 bases to trimming and J lost 4 bases; unmatched junction nucleotides: 8. CDR3 length: 17 residues. As DNA, the CDR3 is TGTGCTAGTGGTTTGGTCAAAGCGGGGCCCTTCACCGGGGAGCTGTTTTTT. Encoded protein: CASGLVKAGPFTGELFF.

The rearrangement uses TRBV7-3 and TRBJ2-2, with D maybe TRBD1 (6 bases). Germline lookup yields CDR1 SGHTA and CDR2 FQGTGA. CDR3 length: 14 amino acids. V lost 2 bases to trimming and J lost 2 bases, with 6 bases between them. The CDR3 DNA reads TGTGCCAGCAGCTTAGGGGGCAACACCGGGGAGCTGTTTTTT. Protein product: CASSLGGNTGELFF.

The J gene is TRBJ1-1, the V gene TRBV19, with a weak D call TRBD1 (5 bases). Trimming removed 4 bases at V and 7 bases at J, with 13 bases between. Germline assignment: CDR1 LNHDA and CDR2 SQIVND (reference sequence). The CDR3 is 13 amino acids. The CDR3 sequence: CASSRVQGSEAFF. As DNA, the CDR3 is TGTGCCAGTAGTAGAGTCCAGGGAAGTGAAGCTTTCTTT.

The chain uses TRBV2 and TRBJ1-5; D is possibly TRBD1 (5 bases). The CDR3 is 12 amino acids. V lost 10 bases, J lost 4 bases, and 11 bases lay in between. The germline V gene has CDR1 SNHLY and CDR2 FYNNEI. The CDR3 sequence: CATRGTNQPQHF. The CDR3 nucleotides are TGTGCCACCCGGGGGACGAATCAGCCCCAGCATTTT. Full variable domain (outside the CDR3, taken from reference TRBV2 and TRBJ1-5): EPEVTQTPSHQVTQMGQEVILRCVPISNHLYFYWYRQILGQKVEFLVSFYNNEISEKSEIFDDQFSVERPDGSNFTLKIRSTKLEDSAMYFCATRGTNQPQHFGDGTRLSIL.

This chain uses TRBV6-5 with TRBJ1-5; D is unresolved. Germline loops: CDR1 MNHEY, CDR2 SVGAGI. The V and J ends lost 6 bases and 3 bases respectively, with 3 bases between them. The CDR3 is 11 residues long. The CDR3 protein is CASRLNQPQHF. In DNA, the CDR3 is TGTGCCAGCAGACTCAATCAGCCCCAGCATTTT.

This clone has a single count. CDR3 loop: CARGRAGSKGSDTQYF. The CDR3 nucleotides read TGTGCCAGGGGACGTGCCGGGAGTAAAGGATCAGATACGCAGTATTTT. The rearrangement uses TRBV28 and TRBJ2-3; possible D gene TRBD2, 6 bases. Germline-derived CDR1 and CDR2 are MDHEN and SYDVKM. V shed 9 bases and J shed 4 bases, with 23 bases lying between them. This CDR3 region has 16 residues. The whole variable domain, remainder taken from reference TRBV28 and TRBJ2-3, is DVKVTQSSRYLVKRTGEKVFLECVQDMDHENMFWYRQDPGLGLRLIYFSYDVKMKEKGDIPEGYSVSREKKERFSLILESASTNQTSMYLCARGRAGSKGSDTQYFGPGTRLTVL.

The chain joins TRBV7-3 to TRBJ2-2; TRBD1 is a possible D gene (5 bases). Germline CDR1 and CDR2: SGHTA and FQGTGA. The CDR3 sequence is 14 residues long. V lost 5 bases to trimming and J lost 1 base, with 8 bases between them. The CDR3 loop is CASSRGWNTGELFF. CDR3 bases: TGTGCCAGCAGCAGGGGTTGGAACACCGGGGAGCTGTTTTTT. The entire variable domain, with the rest obtained from reference TRBV7-3 and TRBJ2-2, is as follows: GAGVSQTPSNKVTEKGKYVELRCDPISGHTALYWYRQSLGQGPEFLIYFQGTGAADDSGLPNDRFFAVRPEGSVSTLKIQRTERGDSAVYLCASSRGWNTGELFFGEGSRLTVL.

CDR3 DNA sequence: TGTGCCAGTAGTAGGAGACGGGACAGTATAAATGAAAAACTGTTTTTT. Its protein product is CASSRRRDSINEKLFF. The chain uses TRBV19 and TRBJ1-4; 7 bases fit TRBD1. CDR1 and CDR2 from the germline V gene are LNHDA and SQIVND (reference sequence). CDR3 length: 16 amino acids. V shed 4 bases and J 5 bases; nucleotides not matched to a gene: 10.

On this clone itself: Other nucleotide sequences in the sample specify the same CDR3. The chain employs TRBV5-6 and TRBJ1-6, with TRBD1 identical over 8 bases. Per the germline V gene, CDR1 is SGHDT and CDR2 is YYEEEE. V lost 2 bases, J lost 7 bases, and 5 bases stayed unmatched. CDR3 length: 15 amino acids. The CDR3 region is CASSLPGQGNSPLHF. Written as DNA, the CDR3 is TGTGCCAGCAGCTTACCCGGACAGGGAAATTCACCCCTCCACTTT.

About this clone: This CDR3 is also generated by other DNA sequences in the sample. The rearrangement links TRBV7-2 to TRBJ1-5; D is uncertain. This CDR3 spans 13 amino acids. Looked up from germline, CDR1 is SGHTA and CDR2 is FQGNSA. V shed 6 bases and J shed 4 bases, with 10 bases lying between them. CDR3 amino acids: CASSSRGNQPQHF. DNA of the CDR3: TGTGCCAGCAGTTCTCGGGGTAATCAGCCCCAGCATTTT.

This rearrangement joins TRBV7-2 to TRBJ2-4; 8 bases match TRBD1. The CDR3 totals 16 residues. V was pared by 6 bases and J by 1 base, with 8 bases of the junction left unmatched. CDR1 is SGHTA, CDR2 FQGNSA, per germline. In DNA form, the CDR3 reads TGTGCCAGCAGTTTAAGGACAGGGAGCGCCAAAAACATTCAGTACTTC. It encodes CASSLRTGSAKNIQYF.

V usage is TRBV18 and J usage is TRBJ1-2; TRBD1 might be the D (5 bases). The CDR3 is 17 amino acids. Trimming stripped 3 bases from V and 2 bases from J, with 19 bases between. CDR1 and CDR2 (germline): KGHSH, LQKENI. The chain's CDR3 is CASSPVREALLNYGYTF. Written as DNA, the CDR3 is TGTGCCAGCTCACCGGTCAGGGAGGCATTGCTAAACTATGGCTACACCTTC. Based on the CDR3 plus reference TRBV18 and TRBJ1-2, the full variable domain is NAGVMQNPRHLVRRRGQEARLRCSPMKGHSHVYWYRQLPEEGLKFMVYLQKENIIDESGMPKERFSAEFPKEGPSILRIQQVVRGDSAAYFCASSPVREALLNYGYTFGSGTRLTVV.

V is TRBV5-1 and J is TRBJ1-2; 10 bases match TRBD1. The CDR3 totals 16 residues. The germline CDR1 and CDR2 sequences are SGHRS and YFSETQ. V trimming: 0 bases; J trimming: 7 bases; junction bases outside the gene matches: 9. The CDR3 DNA follows: TGCGCCAGCAGCTTGGAGACAGGGGGCGATTACGTTGGCTACACCTTC. It encodes CASSLETGGDYVGYTF.

Concerning this clone: Other DNA sequences from this sample encode an identical CDR3 as well. The gene calls are TRBV29-1 and TRBJ1-1, with D tentatively TRBD1 (5 bases). Germline assignment: CDR1 SQVTM and CDR2 ANQGSEA. CDR3 size: 11 residues. Trimming left V 5 bases short and J 1 base short, with 5 bases between. The CDR3 nucleotides are TGCAGCGTTACAGGGAACACTGAAGCTTTCTTT. The encoded protein is CSVTGNTEAFF.

The V gene is TRBV5-4, the J gene TRBJ2-7; 8 bases match TRBD2. There are 15 residues in the CDR3. CDR1 and CDR2 (germline): SGHNT, YYREEE (reference sequence). The V segment lost 0 bases and the J segment 2 bases; nucleotides outside the gene matches: 4. The CDR3, as DNA: TGTGCCAGCAGCTTGGCAGCGGGAGTACCCTACGAGCAGTACTTC. Amino acids: CASSLAAGVPYEQYF. The full variable domain, in which reference TRBV5-4 and TRBJ2-7 provide the parts outside the CDR3, is ETGVTQSPTHLIKTRGQQVTLRCSSQSGHNTVSWYQQALGQGPQFIFQYYREEENGRGNFPPRFSGLQFPNYSSELNVNALELDDSALYLCASSLAAGVPYEQYFGPGTRLTVT.

The chain combines TRBV27 with TRBJ2-7; possible D gene TRBD1, 6 bases. CDR1 and CDR2 from the germline V gene are MNHEY and SMNVEV (reference sequence). V was clipped by 4 bases and J by 1 base, with 11 bases between them. This CDR3 comprises 14 residues. The CDR3, as DNA: TGTGCCAGCAGTTACGACAGGTGGTCCTACGAGCAGTACTTC. It yields the protein CASSYDRWSYEQYF.

This chain connects TRBV5-6 to TRBJ1-4; D remains ambiguous. V lost 4 bases and J lost 8, with 15 bases in between. Germline CDR1 SGHDT, CDR2 YYEEEE. The CDR3 totals 14 residues. The CDR3 region has the DNA TGTGCCAGCAGCCCCCCCAGAGGTAAGGAAAAACTGTTTTTT. Protein sequence: CASSPPRGKEKLFF.

For the CDR3, the DNA is TGCGCCAGCAGCCAAGAGGGACTAGTCACCGGGGAGCTGTTTTTT. Its translation is CASSQEGLVTGELFF. The J gene is TRBJ2-2, the V gene TRBV4-1; TRBD2 matches at 8 bases. V lost 0 bases, J lost 4 bases, and 1 base stayed unmatched. The CDR3 loop spans 15 amino acids. CDR1 is MGHRA and CDR2 is YSYEKL in the germline V gene.

The rearrangement joins TRBV28 to TRBJ1-4; 7 positions match TRBD1. The CDR3 sequence is 17 residues long. Germline values: CDR1 MDHEN, CDR2 SYDVKM. V lost 4 bases, J lost 2 bases, and 10 bases stayed unmatched. The CDR3 is CASSSDSDRVTNEKLFF. CDR3 DNA sequence: TGTGCCAGCAGTTCCGACTCTGACAGGGTCACTAATGAAAAACTGTTTTTT.